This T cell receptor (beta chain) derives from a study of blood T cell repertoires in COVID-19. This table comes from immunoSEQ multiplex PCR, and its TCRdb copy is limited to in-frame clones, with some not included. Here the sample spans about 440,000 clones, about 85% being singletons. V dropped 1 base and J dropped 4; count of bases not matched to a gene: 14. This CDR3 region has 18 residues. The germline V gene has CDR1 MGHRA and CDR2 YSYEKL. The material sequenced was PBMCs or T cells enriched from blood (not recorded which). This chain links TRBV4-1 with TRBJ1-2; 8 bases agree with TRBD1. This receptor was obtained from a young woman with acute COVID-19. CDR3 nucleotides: TGCGCCAGCAGCCAAGGCCTCGCCGGACAGGGCATCGGCTATGGCTACACCTTC. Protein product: CASSQGLAGQGIGYGYTF.